What follows are 32 T cell receptor beta chains derived from one specimen sequenced in a study of T cell clusters in autoimmune cytopenias. Multiplex touch-down PCR amplified TRB using TRB-A and TRB-B pools in one tube. TCRdb reprocessed the multiplex PCR reads, with one entry per CDR3 protein and no DNA. The sample features 7,500 to 9,500 distinct CDR3 sequences, with around 4.2% in its top ten. TRB amplification used 250 ng of peripheral blood genomic DNA. The sequenced material came from peripheral blood. Every receptor here comes from a human donor with an autoimmune cytopenia or autoimmune hepatitis (not recorded which).

This chain joins TRBV18 and TRBJ2-7; the D call of TRBD2 rests on TCRdb alone, since no DNA is present to check it. The germline CDR1 and CDR2 sequences are KGHSH and LQKENI. This CDR3 comprises 16 residues. CDR3 sequence reads: CASSPGSASTRREQYF.

Measured by frequency, this clonotype is medium-sized. The rearrangement links TRBV6-5 to TRBJ2-1; the TCRdb D gene call, TRBD1, has no DNA to confirm it. In germline, CDR1 is MNHEY, CDR2 SVGAGI. The CDR3 loop spans 15 amino acids. The CDR3 sequence is CASSYSYGTLYEQFF.

This clonotype is identified as medium-sized from frequency. This sequence joins TRBV6-5 and TRBJ2-7; TCRdb gives TRBD2 as the D gene, but with no DNA this cannot be confirmed. From germline, CDR1 is MNHEY and CDR2 SVGAGI. The CDR3 has 16 amino acids. The CDR3 sequence is CASSYSLAGGLYEQYF.

The rearrangement links TRBV5-4 to TRBJ2-7. From germline, CDR1 is SGHNT and CDR2 YYREEE (reference sequence). The CDR3 totals 14 residues. CDR3 sequence: CASSGGGSPYEQYF.

The chain uses TRBV13 and TRBJ2-2; TCRdb designates TRBD1, a call that cannot be tested without DNA. The length of the CDR3 is 17 residues. Germline CDR1 reads PRHDT; CDR2 reads FYEKMQ (reference sequence). The chain's CDR3 is CASSSLSNRAAQGELFF.

V usage is TRBV27 and J usage is TRBJ2-1. The CDR3 covers 15 residues. From germline, CDR1 is MNHEY and CDR2 SMNVEV (reference sequence). CDR3 region: CASSLAGALNNEQFF.

The V gene is TRBV30, the J gene TRBJ1-4; the D call from TCRdb, TRBD1, cannot be confirmed without DNA. The CDR3 spans 14 residues. Germline V lookup: CDR1 GTSNPN, CDR2 SVGIG (reference sequence). CDR3 region: CAWSYSGQGGKLFF.

CDR3 sequence: CASSLITGGETQYF. This chain links TRBV5-6 with TRBJ2-5; TCRdb indicates TRBD1, and absent DNA this call remains unverified. CDR3 length: 14 amino acids. CDR1 SGHDT and CDR2 YYEEEE come from the germline V gene.

By frequency, this clonotype is medium-sized. The chain uses TRBV6-5 and TRBJ2-2; TCRdb lists TRBD2, though no DNA is available to test this call. This CDR3 is 15 amino acids long. CDR1 is MNHEY and CDR2 is SVGAGI in the germline V gene. CDR3 region: CASSSRGSGGGELFF.

Its frequency marks this clonotype as medium-sized (0.01 to 0.1%). The genes are TRBV19 and TRBJ2-2. The V gene's germline CDR1 is LNHDA and CDR2 SQIVND (reference sequence). The CDR3 extends over 14 amino acids. The CDR3 region is CASSIYLRAGELFF.

The V gene is TRBV24-1, the J gene TRBJ1-2. The CDR3 spans 14 residues. CDR1 and CDR2 (germline): KGHDR, SFDVKD. The CDR3 loop reads CATSDLEYNYGYTF.

This clonotype ranks as medium-sized in terms of frequency. The V gene is TRBV6-5, the J gene TRBJ2-1; TCRdb outputs TRBD2, but without DNA this stays unchecked. CDR3 size: 14 residues. Germline assignment: CDR1 MNHEY and CDR2 SVGAGI. CDR3 amino acids: CASSWTSGTDEQFF.

The V gene is TRBV27, the J gene TRBJ1-2. This CDR3 is 12 amino acids long. Looked up from germline, CDR1 is MNHEY and CDR2 is SMNVEV (reference sequence). The CDR3 spells CASSQGLAGYTF.

This clonotype is deemed medium-sized by its frequency. The chain joins TRBV18 to TRBJ2-3. The CDR3 has 15 amino acids. Germline V gene lookup returns CDR1 KGHSH and CDR2 LQKENI. The CDR3 sequence: CASSPSAGGTDTQYF.

Judged by frequency, this clonotype is medium-sized (0.01 to 0.1%). The V and J genes are TRBV6-6 and TRBJ1-2. Germline V CDR1 and CDR2: MNHNY, SVGAGI (reference sequence). CDR3 size: 14 residues. The CDR3 spells CASSYSTTRWSYTF.

This clonotype ranks as medium-sized in terms of frequency. This chain uses TRBV13 with TRBJ2-6; lacking DNA, the TRBD1 call made by TCRdb goes unchecked. The CDR3 extends over 17 amino acids. Germline CDR1 is PRHDT and CDR2 is FYEKMQ (reference sequence). CDR3 loop: CASSLGLGSGGANVLTF.

This clonotype ranks as medium-sized in terms of frequency. The V call is TRBV6-5, the J call TRBJ2-3; TCRdb indicates TRBD1, and absent DNA this call remains unverified. Germline values: CDR1 MNHEY, CDR2 SVGAGI. CDR3 length equals 13 residues. This chain's CDR3 is CASSRDGTDTQYF.

The rearrangement links TRBV6-1 to TRBJ1-2. The CDR3 loop spans 14 amino acids. CDR1 and CDR2 (germline): MNHNS, SASEGT. CDR3 region: CASSDVGIFGGYTF.

The rearrangement uses TRBV19 and TRBJ2-7; checking the TCRdb D call of TRBD1 is not possible without DNA. This CDR3 has 15 amino acids. Per germline, CDR1 LNHDA and CDR2 SQIVND (reference sequence). This CDR3 reads CASKRRTGESYEQYF.

This clonotype is labeled medium-sized (0.01 to 0.1%) based on frequency. The V gene is TRBV5-5, the J gene TRBJ2-7; checking the TCRdb D call of TRBD1 is not possible without DNA. CDR3 size: 15 residues. Per germline, CDR1 SGHKS and CDR2 YYEKEE (reference sequence). CDR3 sequence reads: CASSLADAWGYEQYF.

This clonotype is deemed medium-sized by its frequency. The chain has TRBV12-3 or TRBV12-4 and TRBJ2-1; TCRdb's assignment of TRBD1 cannot be checked, as there is no DNA. CDR3 length equals 15 residues. CDR3 protein: CASSTGQESYNEQFF.

The chain uses TRBV5-6 and TRBJ1-2; TCRdb proposes TRBD1, but this gene call is untestable without DNA. Germline V CDR1 and CDR2: SGHDT, YYEEEE. There are 12 residues in the CDR3. The chain's CDR3 is CASSPLQGGYTF.

The chain is built from TRBV7-2 and TRBJ2-1; there is no DNA to check the TCRdb D call of TRBD2. The CDR3 spans 15 residues. The V gene's germline CDR1 is SGHTA and CDR2 FQGNSA. The CDR3 region is CASSLRTSGDNEQFF. Full variable domain (rest looked up from reference TRBV7-2 and TRBJ2-1): GAGVSQSPSNKVTEKGKDVELRCDPISGHTALYWYRQSLGQGLEFLIYFQGNSAPDKSGLPSDRFSAERTGGSVSTLTIQRTQQEDSAVYLCASSLRTSGDNEQFFGPGTRLTVL.

The V call is TRBV7-6, the J call TRBJ2-3. The length of the CDR3 is 12 residues. Per germline, CDR1 SGHVS and CDR2 FNYEAQ. This chain's CDR3 is CASSRWADTQYF.

V and J are TRBV29-1 and TRBJ2-1; with no DNA, the TCRdb D assignment of TRBD2 cannot be verified. Germline loops: CDR1 SQVTM, CDR2 ANQGSEA. This CDR3 is built from 14 residues. The CDR3 here is CSVGLAGRPNEQFF.

V and J are TRBV6-1 and TRBJ2-7; TCRdb proposes TRBD2, but this gene call is untestable without DNA. The CDR3 is made up of 15 amino acids. The V gene's germline CDR1 is MNHNS and CDR2 SASEGT. The CDR3 loop is CASSLEGESSYEQYF.

The chain carries TRBV29-1 and TRBJ1-2. The CDR3 extends over 12 amino acids. Germline V CDR1 and CDR2: SQVTM, ANQGSEA. Here the CDR3 reads CSVFRDFYGYTF.

By frequency, this clonotype is medium-sized. This sequence joins TRBV29-1 and TRBJ2-7; TCRdb's D gene call, TRBD1, goes unchecked for lack of DNA. The germline V gene has CDR1 SQVTM and CDR2 ANQGSEA. CDR3 length: 12 residues. The CDR3 sequence: CSVGQGAGEQYF.

V usage is TRBV18 and J usage is TRBJ2-7; as DNA is missing, the TRBD1 call by TCRdb cannot be tested. The CDR3 consists of 15 residues. CDR1 is KGHSH and CDR2 is LQKENI in the germline V gene. The CDR3 loop reads CASSENSGTAYEQYF.

According to its frequency, this clonotype is medium-sized. V and J are TRBV29-1 and TRBJ2-3. This CDR3 region has 13 residues. Looked up from germline, CDR1 is SQVTM and CDR2 is ANQGSEA. CDR3 sequence reads: CSVVFDSTDTQYF.

By frequency, this clonotype registers medium-sized. This chain connects TRBV19 to TRBJ2-7; TCRdb designates TRBD1, a call that cannot be tested without DNA. This CDR3 region has 13 residues. Germline V CDR1 and CDR2: LNHDA, SQIVND (reference sequence). CDR3: CASSHGQIYEQYF.

Considering frequency, this clonotype is medium-sized (0.01 to 0.1%). J is TRBJ2-2 and V is TRBV29-1. CDR1 is SQVTM, CDR2 ANQGSEA, per germline. The CDR3 spans 13 residues. CDR3 sequence reads: CSGGEMNTGELFF.